These 25 T cell receptor beta chains came from one sample sequenced in a study of cytomegalovirus exposure and HLA in healthy donors. PCR involved 60 Vbeta and 13 Jbeta primers. The data were produced by immunoSEQ multiplex PCR, yet TCRdb's version contains in-frame clones alone and is incomplete. The sample has 85,000 to 130,000 clones; 65% to 85% are singletons. Sequences were obtained from PBMCs. All receptors derive from a male donor in good health and CMV-seropositive.

This clone occurred a few times. The chain employs TRBV6-5 and TRBJ2-1, with 10 bases that match TRBD2. This CDR3 has 16 amino acids. Germline-derived CDR1 and CDR2 are MNHEY and SVGAGI. The V gene end was trimmed by 4 bases and the J gene end by 4 bases; junction bases not matched to a gene: 7. As DNA, the CDR3 is TGTGCCAGCAGTTTAGGGCTAGCGGGAGAGTACAATGAGCAGTTCTTC. It encodes CASSLGLAGEYNEQFF.

The chain combines TRBV4-1 with TRBJ1-5; D unresolved. This CDR3 contains 15 residues. Trimming stripped 1 base from V and 4 bases from J, with 11 bases between. Germline values: CDR1 MGHRA, CDR2 YSYEKL. CDR3 sequence reads: CASSQAPADNQPQHF. The CDR3 bases are TGCGCCAGCAGCCAAGCCCCAGCGGATAATCAGCCCCAGCATTTT.

V gene TRBV28 combines with J gene TRBJ1-4; D is ambiguous. The CDR3 contains 13 residues. The V gene lost 6 bases and the J gene lost 3 bases, with 8 bases spanning the gap. Germline V lookup: CDR1 MDHEN, CDR2 SYDVKM. The CDR3 loop is CASRVEPNEKLFF. The CDR3 region has the DNA TGTGCCAGCAGGGTGGAGCCTAATGAAAAACTGTTTTTT.

This clone was recorded only once. The chain is built from TRBV7-9 and TRBJ2-7, with D possibly TRBD2 on 5 matching bases. The CDR3 consists of 15 residues. The V gene's germline CDR1 is SEHNR and CDR2 FQNEAQ (reference sequence). V dropped 1 base and J dropped 6 bases, with 16 bases sitting between them. CDR3 nucleotide sequence: TGTGCCAGCAGCTTAGATCCGACTACATACTCCGAGCAGTACTTC. This sequence encodes CASSLDPTTYSEQYF.

This chain links TRBV6-4 with TRBJ1-2; 7 nucleotides agree with TRBD1. Germline CDR1 is MRHNA and CDR2 is SNTAGT. V shed 4 bases and J 4 bases; nucleotides not matched to a gene: 3. The CDR3 is made up of 13 amino acids. This CDR3 is CASSATGTYGYTF. CDR3 DNA: TGTGCCAGCAGTGCGACAGGGACCTATGGCTACACCTTC.

The sample holds a few counts of this clone. The chain recombines TRBV7-6 with TRBJ2-1; TRBD2 aligns across 8 bases. The V and J ends lost 8 bases and 4 bases, in that order; junction bases with no gene match: 10. The CDR3 loop spans 15 amino acids. CDR1 is SGHVS and CDR2 is FNYEAQ in the germline V gene. The CDR3 coding sequence is TGTGCCAGCTCGGGCGTACCGGGAGGGTACAATGAGCAGTTCTTC. This sequence encodes CASSGVPGGYNEQFF.

V and J are TRBV19 and TRBJ2-3, with unresolved D. Looked up from germline, CDR1 is LNHDA and CDR2 is SQIVND (reference sequence). V shed 4 bases and J shed 0 bases, with 8 bases lying between them. The CDR3 has 14 amino acids. This CDR3 is CASSKMTSTDTQYF. DNA for the CDR3: TGTGCCAGTAGTAAAATGACAAGCACAGATACGCAGTATTTT.

V usage is TRBV7-2 and J usage is TRBJ1-2; tentative D call: TRBD1 (6 bases). V lost 7 bases and J lost 4, with 16 bases in between. The CDR3 is 14 amino acids. The germline gives CDR1 SGHTA, CDR2 FQGNSA. The CDR3 nucleotides are TGTGCCAGCACCTTCCAGGGACACCCCTATGGCTACACCTTC. Its protein product is CASTFQGHPYGYTF.

This chain joins TRBV7-2 and TRBJ2-3, with D hard to call. CDR3 length: 13 residues. Between the trimmed V and J ends, which lost 2 bases and 4 bases, there was a span of 7 bases. Germline lookup yields CDR1 SGHTA and CDR2 FQGNSA. CDR3 nucleotide sequence: TGTGCCAGCAGCTTAATCGGTGCAGATACGCAGTATTTT. Amino acid sequence: CASSLIGADTQYF.

The chain couples TRBV7-2 to TRBJ2-5; 11 positions match TRBD2. This CDR3 spans 16 amino acids. Trimming removed 5 bases from V and 5 bases from J; junction bases left unmatched: 10. Per the germline V gene, CDR1 is SGHTA and CDR2 is FQGNSA. The CDR3 region has the DNA TGTGCCAGCAGCCCGATAGCGGGGGGGGCACTGGAGACCCAGTACTTC. Encoded protein: CASSPIAGGALETQYF. Full variable domain (remainder filled in from reference TRBV7-2 and TRBJ2-5): GAGVSQSPSNKVTEKGKDVELRCDPISGHTALYWYRQSLGQGLEFLIYFQGNSAPDKSGLPSDRFSAERTGGSVSTLTIQRTQQEDSAVYLCASSPIAGGALETQYFGPGTRLLVL.

V is TRBV9 and J is TRBJ2-2; no firm D call. CDR3 length equals 12 residues. The germline V and J ends were trimmed by 4 bases and 7 bases, with 8 bases remaining between them. CDR1 is SGDLS, CDR2 YYNGEE, per germline. Written as DNA, the CDR3 is TGTGCCAGCAGCCCGAGAGTCGGGGAGCTGTTTTTT. This gives the protein CASSPRVGELFF.

The chain carries TRBV15 and TRBJ1-1; D is undetermined. The CDR3 sequence is 13 residues long. The ends were cut back, 0 bases at V and 8 bases at J, with 10 bases in the middle. Germline V gene lookup returns CDR1 LNHNV and CDR2 YYDKDF (reference sequence). The CDR3 is CATSRDTRAEAFF. CDR3 nucleotide sequence: TGTGCCACCAGCAGAGATACGAGGGCAGAAGCTTTCTTT.

The gene calls are TRBV6-5 and TRBJ2-5, with D perhaps matching TRBD2 (5 bases). Germline values: CDR1 MNHEY, CDR2 SVGAGI. The length of the CDR3 is 14 residues. V was pared by 6 bases and J by 4 bases, with 15 bases between. CDR3 region: CASSERGRIETQYF. Here the CDR3 DNA reads TGTGCCAGCAGCGAGAGAGGGCGGATAGAGACCCAGTACTTC.

This clone was recorded only once. The V and J genes are TRBV7-3 and TRBJ1-2; 8 bases are shared with TRBD1. Germline V gives CDR1 SGHTA, CDR2 FQGTGA. J lost 4 bases, V lost 5 bases, and 6 bases had no gene match. The CDR3 is 14 amino acids. CDR3 sequence: CASSPQGAGYGYTF. As DNA, the CDR3 is TGTGCCAGCAGCCCCCAGGGGGCTGGCTATGGCTACACCTTC.

The genes are TRBV18 and TRBJ1-1; D possibly corresponds to TRBD1 (5 bases). CDR1 is KGHSH and CDR2 is LQKENI in the germline V gene. The CDR3 loop spans 15 amino acids. Deletions cut 2 bases from V and 1 base from J, with 11 bases between. The CDR3 loop reads CASSPTGTKNTEAFF. The CDR3 bases are TGTGCCAGCTCACCAACCGGGACTAAGAACACTGAAGCTTTCTTT.

V and J are TRBV19 and TRBJ1-5; the D gene is possibly TRBD1 (5 bases). The V end lost 5 bases, the J end lost 3 bases, and 11 bases lay between the germline ends. This CDR3 contains 14 residues. Germline V gives CDR1 LNHDA, CDR2 SQIVND (reference sequence). CDR3 region: CASSPGQPNQPQHF. CDR3 in DNA: TGTGCCAGTAGTCCCGGACAACCCAATCAGCCCCAGCATTTT.

This clone was detected once. The V gene is TRBV28, the J gene TRBJ1-6; 10 nucleotides match TRBD1. Per germline, CDR1 MDHEN and CDR2 SYDVKM. The CDR3 contains 16 residues. Trimming took 5 bases from V and 9 from J; bases not matched to a gene: 10. CDR3 sequence (DNA): TGTGCCAGCAGTGCATTCGACAGGGGGCGCCTTTCACCCCTCCACTTT. This translates into CASSAFDRGRLSPLHF.

The V gene is TRBV6-5, the J gene TRBJ1-1, with no clear D. The germline V and J ends were trimmed by 6 bases and 2 bases, with 10 bases remaining between them. CDR3 length: 13 amino acids. From germline, CDR1 is MNHEY and CDR2 SVGAGI. The chain's CDR3 is CASRQVINTEAFF. CDR3 sequence (DNA): TGTGCCAGCAGACAAGTAATTAACACTGAAGCTTTCTTT.

The genes are TRBV29-1 and TRBJ1-5, with 9 bases fitting TRBD1. With V trimmed by 4 bases and J by 6 bases, 4 bases remained unmatched. The germline V gene has CDR1 SQVTM and CDR2 ANQGSEA. This CDR3 region has 13 residues. CDR3 sequence: CSVVTGGGQPQHF. The CDR3 DNA reads TGCAGCGTTGTGACAGGGGGTGGTCAGCCCCAGCATTTT.

This clone was counted only a few times. The V call is TRBV30, the J call TRBJ2-7, with 11 bases identical to TRBD2. The CDR3 loop spans 16 amino acids. With V trimmed by 2 bases and J by 1 base, 7 bases remained unmatched. The germline V gene encodes CDR1 GTSNPN and CDR2 SVGIG (reference sequence). The CDR3 DNA follows: TGTGCCTGGAGTTCTCTAGCGGGAGGAAATTCCTACGAGCAGTACTTC. Amino acid sequence: CAWSSLAGGNSYEQYF.

The rearrangement uses TRBV7-6 and TRBJ1-3; TRBD1 is a possible D gene (5 bases). CDR3 length equals 13 residues. CDR1 is SGHVS, CDR2 FNYEAQ, per germline. The germline V and J ends were trimmed by 8 bases and 2 bases, with 10 bases remaining between them. CDR3 sequence (DNA): TGTGCCAGCCGCGGGGGAGCTGGAAACACCATATATTTT. Its translation is CASRGGAGNTIYF.

This clone was detected only a few times. This chain links TRBV6-5 with TRBJ2-7; TRBD1 is a possible D gene (6 bases). There are 16 residues in the CDR3. V was cut by 0 bases and J by 4 bases, with 16 bases left in between. The germline V gene has CDR1 MNHEY and CDR2 SVGAGI. The CDR3 protein is CASSYSWGRLDYEQYF. CDR3 sequence (DNA): TGTGCCAGCAGTTACTCCTGGGGGCGCCTTGATTACGAGCAGTACTTC.

This sequence joins TRBV11-2 and TRBJ2-5, with 7 bases that match TRBD2. The J segment lost 2 bases and the V segment lost 5 bases, leaving 8 bases of the junction unmatched. This CDR3 spans 15 amino acids. Germline V CDR1 and CDR2: SGHAT, FQNNGV. CDR3 amino acids: CASSLRLAPQETQYF. The CDR3 region has the DNA TGTGCCAGCAGCCTACGACTAGCCCCACAAGAGACCCAGTACTTC. Variable domain in full (rest from reference TRBV11-2 and TRBJ2-5): EAGVAQSPRYKIIEKRQSVAFWCNPISGHATLYWYQQILGQGPKLLIQFQNNGVVDDSQLPKDRFSAERLKGVDSTLKIQPAKLEDSAVYLCASSLRLAPQETQYFGPGTRLLVL.

The CDR3 nucleotides are TGTGCCAGCAGCTTATTCCAGGGAGGGGACAATGAGCAGTTCTTC. Encoded protein: CASSLFQGGDNEQFF. V and J are TRBV7-9 and TRBJ2-1, with 7 positions matching TRBD2. This CDR3 comprises 15 residues. Trimming removed 2 bases from V and 5 bases from J; junction bases left unmatched: 6. Per germline, CDR1 SEHNR and CDR2 FQNEAQ (reference sequence).

The chain has TRBV6-5 and TRBJ2-7; D perhaps matches TRBD2 (5 bases). This CDR3 contains 13 residues. The ends were cut back, 6 bases at V and 0 bases at J, with 9 bases in the middle. Per the germline V gene, CDR1 is MNHEY and CDR2 is SVGAGI. The CDR3 is CASRTGYSYEQYF. The DNA for the CDR3 is TGTGCCAGCAGGACGGGGTACTCCTACGAGCAGTACTTC.